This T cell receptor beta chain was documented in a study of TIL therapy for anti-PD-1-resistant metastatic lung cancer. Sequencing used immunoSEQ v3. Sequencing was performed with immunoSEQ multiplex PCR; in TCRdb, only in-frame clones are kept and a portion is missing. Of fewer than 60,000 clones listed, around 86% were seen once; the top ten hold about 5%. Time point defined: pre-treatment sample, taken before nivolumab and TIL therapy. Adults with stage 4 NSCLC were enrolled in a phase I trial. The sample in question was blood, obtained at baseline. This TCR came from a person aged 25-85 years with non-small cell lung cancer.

The CDR3 DNA is TGTGCCAGCAGGCCGGGACAGGGGTATGGCTATGGCTACACCTTC. Residues: CASRPGQGYGYGYTF. This sequence joins TRBV2 and TRBJ1-2, with 10 bases matching TRBD1. The length of the CDR3 is 15 residues. The ends lost 6 bases at V and 4 bases at J; junction bases unmatched: 8. CDR1 SNHLY and CDR2 FYNNEI come from the germline V gene.